This TCR beta chain comes out of a study of control samples from healthy donors and cancer patients. Produced via immunoSEQ multiplex PCR; TCRdb's table is partial and in-frame only. The data contain roughly 400,000 clones, approximately 90% of them singletons. The CDR3 covers 14 residues. V was clipped by 10 bases and J by 4 bases; unmatched bases: 12. Germline CDR1 MNHEY, CDR2 SVGAGI. The rearrangement links TRBV6-5 to TRBJ1-2; 7 bases align to TRBD1. This receptor was identified in a man aged 35-49 years with head and neck cancer. Sequencing was done on a sample of PBMCs. The CDR3 sequence is CATRDRIAIYGYTF. The CDR3 DNA is TGTGCCACCCGGGACAGAATAGCCATCTATGGCTACACCTTC.